The entry below gives a single T cell receptor (beta chain) sequence along with its context. This clone's antigen is unknown. No qualities accompany the bases; no much larger clone lies one base away. For repertoire sequencing, TCR beta CDR3 regions were amplified from RNA transcripts. The first round was an RT-PCR using HTBI primers with the Qiagen OneStep RT-PCR kit, and this first round was followed by a second-round multiplex PCR, then size selection and purification. Sequencing of the libraries was carried out on an Illumina HiSeq2000 in paired-end mode with 100 bp reads. The paper's data handling went like this. Reads were processed with SOAPnuke, discarding reads with adapters, uncalled bases, mean Phred below 15, or no exact constant-primer or identifier match. High-quality paired reads were merged with COPE v1.2.5. Each unique nucleotide sequence was defined as a clonotype, and clonotypes were aligned to IMGT TRB V, D and J references with MiTCR v1.1. Analysis was restricted to V-J combinations with a frequency above 0.0001, which covered 98% to 99.2% of repertoires. For each V-J combination, a TCR clonal expansion and chaos score was defined as F50 clonal expansion divided by the chaos observed in the TCRdist matrix. Welch's t-statistics and random forest were used to reduce the features to 10 to 15 V-J combinations, which were then used as input to a naive Bayes classifier. The similarity between thyroid and blood repertoires was quantified using the Morisita-Horn index. TCRdb reprocessed the public reads (quality trimming at Q25 with fastp, clone calling with MiXCR) and kept in-frame beta chains. Each CDR3 protein appears once, grouped with its most common genes and DNA. For this entry, the V and J calls and clone size follow TCRdb and not the study's own pipeline. In this sample the table shows approximately 700,000 distinct CDR3 sequences, 35% to 50% of which occur a single time. The ten most abundant clones make up about 3.3% of the sample.

These data come from a study of Graves' ophthalmopathy and Graves' hyperthyroidism listed by TCRdb under 2018. In the study overall: Peripheral blood was collected before any treatment was given, at the time of initial diagnosis. To tell Graves' ophthalmopathy apart from Graves' hyperthyroidism, and to predict which patients would progress to ophthalmopathy, the study relied on TCR beta repertoire signatures. In total, under 150 blood samples were TCR-sequenced: around 42 ophthalmopathy, some 75 hyperthyroidism and some 17 hyperthyroidism-to-ophthalmopathy patients. To explore V-J signatures distinguishing ophthalmopathy from hyperthyroidism, a discovery set of more than 95 patients (roughly 44 ophthalmopathy, roughly 60 stable hyperthyroidism) was enrolled. An independent validation cohort comprised 18 hyperthyroidism patients and some 16 patients who later progressed from hyperthyroidism to ophthalmopathy. In 6 or 7 hyperthyroidism patients, T-cell repertoires of thyroid tissue and blood were compared. Following sampling, methimazole starting at 30 mg daily was administered to hyperthyroidism patients, and high-dose intravenous methylprednisolone was administered to ophthalmopathy patients.

The ophthalmopathy patients had moderately to severely active disease, with a Clinical Activity Score of 3 or higher, a NOSPECS grade of 4 or higher, and a disease duration of less than 3 months. Patients with other autoimmune diseases, uncontrolled infections, pregnancy or lactation were excluded from the study. Diagnosis was based on clinical symptoms, serum thyroxine, TRAb, thyroid ultrasound and orbital computed tomography. Using Ficoll-Paque density gradient centrifugation, PBMCs were isolated from about 9.4 ml of fresh peripheral blood. Trizol reagent was used to extract the total RNA, and its quality was then checked on an Agilent 2100 Bioanalyzer. Study-level results and caveats: No statistical method was used to set the sample size in advance, and the investigators knew which group each participant was assigned to. Most expanded thyroid clonotypes with frequency above 0.001 were also detected in blood, suggesting blood repertoires may reflect the thyroid immune response. Ophthalmopathy was separated from stable hyperthyroidism by the 13-signature model with roughly 87% sensitivity and 81.08% specificity in cross-validation and with 80%/75% in the test set. In validation, the model predicted ophthalmopathy progression with about 64% sensitivity and roughly 72% specificity; 12 predicted patients were CT-confirmed with GO in a median of around 6 months.

From the cysteine through the phenylalanine, the CDR3 covers 17 amino acids. Only the CDR3 part of the read is kept: 51 bases, read in frame from the first base. CDR1 and CDR2 are drawn from the germline V gene (reference sequence): DFQATT, SNEGSKA. From V the trimming removes 3 bases and from J it removes 0 bases, while the gene matches leave 14 bases of the junction unaccounted for. The specimen was peripheral blood. The origin of this receptor is an adult man with Graves' ophthalmopathy. The rearrangement joined TRBV20-1 to TRBJ2-7, with 7 bases aligning to TRBD1. The CDR3 is CSARAYPGQAISYEQYF. The DNA sequence is given as TGCAGTGCTAGGGCTTATCCTGGACAGGCCATCTCCTACGAGCAGTACTTC.